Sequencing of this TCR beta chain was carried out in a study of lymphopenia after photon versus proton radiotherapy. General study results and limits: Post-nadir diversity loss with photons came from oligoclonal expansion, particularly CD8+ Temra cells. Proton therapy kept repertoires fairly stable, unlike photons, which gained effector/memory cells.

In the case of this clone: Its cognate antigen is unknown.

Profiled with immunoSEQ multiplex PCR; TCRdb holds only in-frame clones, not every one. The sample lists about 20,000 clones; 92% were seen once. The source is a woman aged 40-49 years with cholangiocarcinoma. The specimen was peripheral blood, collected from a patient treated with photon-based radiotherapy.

The CDR3 bases are TGTGCCAGCAGCTTTGACGGGAACACTGAAGCTTTCTTT. The encoded protein is CASSFDGNTEAFF. The chain recombines TRBV11-1 with TRBJ1-1; D gene unclear. The CDR3 covers 13 residues. Between the trimmed V and J ends, which lost 3 bases and 1 base, there was a span of 6 bases. From germline, CDR1 is SGHAT and CDR2 FQDESV (reference sequence). The whole variable domain, filled in from reference TRBV11-1 and TRBJ1-1, reads EAEVAQSPRYKITEKSQAVAFWCDPISGHATLYWYRQILGQGPELLVQFQDESVVDDSQLPKDRFSAERLKGVDSTLKIQPAELGDSAMYLCASSFDGNTEAFFGQGTRLTVV.